This TCR beta chain came from a study of metastatic and nonmetastatic thyroid tumors. About the research overall: Repertoire comparison spanned blood and tumor or nodule tissue of malignant and benign thyroid patients.

In the source study's methods: Differences in CDR3 between clinicopathological groups were drawn on to build a classifier intended to discriminate distant-metastatic papillary thyroid cancer patients. TCRdb re-called clones via MiXCR from the PCR reads. These V and J calls derive from TCRdb rather than the authors' analysis. This sample has 70,000 or so clones; more than 13% occur once, and the top ten carry more than 6.5%. The CDR3 spans 13 residues. V lost 6 bases, J lost 7 bases, and 15 bases lay in between. CDR1 is LGHNA and CDR2 is YSLEER in the germline V gene. Whole-study results and caveats: In blood and tumor, TCR beta diversity was reportedly significantly higher in malignant thyroid tumors than in benign nodules.

Thyroid surgery had not been preceded by any treatment in any patient. This clone came up many times. Its specificity is unknown. The sample consisted of blood. This receptor was taken from a male donor with papillary thyroid cancer or a benign thyroid nodule (not recorded which). Some clones in this sample may be carry-over from other donors' samples. V usage is TRBV4-3 and J usage is TRBJ1-2; tentatively, D is TRBD1 (5 bases). This CDR3 is CASRGEQGGGYTF. DNA of the CDR3: TGCGCCAGCAGGGGGGAGCAGGGAGGTGGCTACACCTTC.